The clone carrying this T cell receptor beta chain was seen only a few times. Its antigen remains unidentified. This specimen belongs to a study of chemoradiotherapy in HPV16-positive cancers. Study outcomes and limitations: Candidate HPV-specific clones and E7-related TCR motifs grew in tumor during treatment.

The J segment lost 1 base and the V segment lost 6 bases, leaving 8 bases of the junction unmatched. This CDR3 spans 15 amino acids. Germline CDR1 MNHNS, CDR2 SASEGT. Generated by immunoSEQ multiplex PCR, the TCRdb table keeps only in-frame clones and is missing some. This sample carries around 460 clones, about 87% of them seen once, and the ten largest clones take about 10%. The sequence came from a human donor with HPV-associated anogenital cancer. The sample consisted of tumor tissue, taken from a patient who underwent chemoradiotherapy. The rearrangement uses TRBV6-1 and TRBJ1-2, with 7 bases matching TRBD1. In nucleotides, the CDR3 is TGTGCCAGCAGCGAGGGACAGAGGATTAACTATGGCTACACCTTC. Residues: CASSEGQRINYGYTF.